This T cell receptor (beta chain) was found in a study of cytomegalovirus exposure and HLA in healthy donors. Clones were sequenced by immunoSEQ multiplex PCR, and TCRdb holds only the in-frame ones, with some missing. This table has about 170,000 clones, nearly 90% appearing once. The CDR3 length is 13 residues. V was clipped by 3 bases and J by 0 bases, with 7 bases between them. Germline loops: CDR1 SGHRS, CDR2 YFSETQ. The sample was PBMCs. The chain combines TRBV5-1 with TRBJ2-7; D possibly corresponds to TRBD2 (5 bases). This clonotype was obtained from a woman under 30 in good health and CMV-seropositive. CDR3: CASSSTISYEQYF. The CDR3 DNA sequence: TGCGCCAGCAGCTCGACTATCTCCTACGAGCAGTACTTC.